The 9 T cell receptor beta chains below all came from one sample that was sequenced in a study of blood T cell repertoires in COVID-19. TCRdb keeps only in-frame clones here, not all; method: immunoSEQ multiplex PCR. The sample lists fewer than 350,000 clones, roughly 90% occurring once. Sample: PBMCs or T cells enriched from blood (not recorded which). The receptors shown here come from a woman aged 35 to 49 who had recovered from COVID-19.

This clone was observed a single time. This CDR3 reads CASRTSGNTGELFF. The CDR3 coding sequence is TGTGCCAGCCGGACTAGCGGGAACACCGGGGAGCTGTTTTTT. The V and J genes are TRBV6-4 and TRBJ2-2, with TRBD2 identical over 10 bases. There are 14 residues in the CDR3. Per germline, CDR1 MRHNA and CDR2 SNTAGT. J was trimmed by 1 base and V by 8 bases; bases with no gene match: 1.

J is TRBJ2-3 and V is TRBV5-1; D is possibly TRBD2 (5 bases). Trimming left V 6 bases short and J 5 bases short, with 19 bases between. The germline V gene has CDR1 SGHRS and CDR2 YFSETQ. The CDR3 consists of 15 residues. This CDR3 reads CASTHEPGLEDTQYF. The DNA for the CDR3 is TGCGCCAGCACCCATGAGCCAGGACTGGAAGATACGCAGTATTTT.

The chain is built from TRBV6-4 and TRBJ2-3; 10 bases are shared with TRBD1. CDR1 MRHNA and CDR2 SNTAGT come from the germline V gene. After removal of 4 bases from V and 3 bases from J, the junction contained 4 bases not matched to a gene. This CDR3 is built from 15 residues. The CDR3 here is CASSAGTGATDTQYF. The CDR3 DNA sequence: TGTGCCAGCAGTGCCGGGACAGGGGCTACAGATACGCAGTATTTT.

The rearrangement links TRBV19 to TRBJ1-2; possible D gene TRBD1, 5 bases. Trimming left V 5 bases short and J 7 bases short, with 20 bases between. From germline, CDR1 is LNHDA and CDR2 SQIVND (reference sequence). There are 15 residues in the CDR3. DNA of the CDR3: TGTGCCAGTAGTCCAGGTCCCAACCCAGGGCGTGGCTACACCTTC. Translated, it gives CASSPGPNPGRGYTF.

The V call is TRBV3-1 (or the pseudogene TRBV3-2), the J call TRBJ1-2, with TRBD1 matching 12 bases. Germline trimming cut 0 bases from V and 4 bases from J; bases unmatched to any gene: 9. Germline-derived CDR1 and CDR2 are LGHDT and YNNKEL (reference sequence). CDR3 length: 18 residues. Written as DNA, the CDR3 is TGTGCCAGCAGCCAAGAGAGGGGACAGGGGGCGCTTAGCTATGGCTACACCTTC. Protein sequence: CASSQERGQGALSYGYTF.

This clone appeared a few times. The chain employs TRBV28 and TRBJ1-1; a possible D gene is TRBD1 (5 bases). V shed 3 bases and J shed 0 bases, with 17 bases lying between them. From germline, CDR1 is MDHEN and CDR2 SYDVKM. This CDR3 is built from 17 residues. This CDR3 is CASSLTRLRGVNTEAFF. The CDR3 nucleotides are TGTGCCAGCAGTTTGACGAGGCTCCGGGGGGTGAACACTGAAGCTTTCTTT.

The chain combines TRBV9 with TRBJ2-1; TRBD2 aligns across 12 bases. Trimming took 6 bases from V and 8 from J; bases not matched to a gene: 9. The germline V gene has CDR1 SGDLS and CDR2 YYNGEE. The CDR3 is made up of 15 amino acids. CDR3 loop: CASTASGRAGDEQFF. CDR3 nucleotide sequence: TGTGCCAGCACCGCTAGCGGGAGGGCCGGGGATGAGCAGTTCTTC. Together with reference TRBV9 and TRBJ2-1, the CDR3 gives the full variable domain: DSGVTQTPKHLITATGQRVTLRCSPRSGDLSVYWYQQSLDQGLQFLIQYYNGEERAKGNILERFSAQQFPDLHSELNLSSLELGDSALYFCASTASGRAGDEQFFGPGTRLTVL.

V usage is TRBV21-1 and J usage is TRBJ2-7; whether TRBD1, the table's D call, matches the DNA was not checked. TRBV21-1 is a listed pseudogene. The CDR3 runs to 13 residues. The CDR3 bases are TGTGCCAGCAAACCTACAGGGTTCTACGAGCAGTACTTC. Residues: CASKPTGFYEQYF.

The chain's CDR3 is CASLLAGGSDTQYF. The CDR3 DNA reads TGTGCCAGCCTACTAGCGGGAGGTTCAGATACGCAGTATTTT. V and J are TRBV28 and TRBJ2-3, with 12 bases aligning to TRBD2. From germline, CDR1 is MDHEN and CDR2 SYDVKM. CDR3 length: 14 residues. The V gene end was trimmed by 8 bases and the J gene end by 4 bases; junction bases not matched to a gene: 4.